This T cell receptor (beta chain) was observed in a study of blood T cell repertoires in COVID-19. The CDR3 loop spans 14 amino acids. The V gene end was trimmed by 1 base and the J gene end by 1 base; junction bases not matched to a gene: 0. The germline V gene encodes CDR1 KGHSH and CDR2 LQKENI. This clone has just one count. Original handling: How many nucleated cells were present was estimated from reference gene primer amplification. Sequenced by immunoSEQ multiplex PCR; TCRdb stores in-frame clones only, minus some. V, J and clone size derive from that table, while D and trimming were established from the DNA sequence. The sample contains more than 200,000 clones, approximately 91% of which appear only once.

Input material: peripheral blood. V gene TRBV18 combines with J gene TRBJ2-5; 7 bases fit TRBD1. The sequence was collected from a human donor in a cohort sampled during active COVID-19. Here the CDR3 reads CASSPQGAQETQYF. CDR3 bases: TGTGCCAGCTCACCACAGGGGGCCCAAGAGACCCAGTACTTC.